This T cell receptor beta chain was sequenced in a study of shared clonotypes between healthy human individuals. A note on this clone: Its antigen is still unknown.

Germline loops: CDR1 WSHSY, CDR2 SAAADI. This CDR3 contains 13 residues. The V end lost 3 bases, the J end lost 6 bases, and 11 bases lay between the germline ends. The table came from immunoSEQ multiplex PCR; TCRdb's copy has only in-frame clones and leaves some out. The sample has roughly 490,000 clones, 70% to 85% seen once; the top ten hold about an eighth. Findings and limits, study-wide: Few donors limited the genetic and exposure-history diversity represented.

The sequenced sample was PBMCs. The J gene is TRBJ1-1, the V gene TRBV10-2; D is ambiguous. The sequence derives from a woman in her 40s in good health. Some clones in this sample may be carry-over from other donors' samples. The CDR3 DNA is TGCGCCAGCAGTGAAGTAGTGGGGTCTGAAGCTTTCTTT. It yields the protein CASSEVVGSEAFF.